One and the same sample provided the 11 T cell receptor beta chains below, sequenced in a study of cytomegalovirus exposure and HLA in healthy donors (dated by TCRdb to the late 2010s). The library relied on the immunoSEQ multiplex PCR assay. For the multiplex PCR, a mixture combining 60 forward primers for TCR Vbeta segments and 13 reverse primers for TCR Jbeta segments was used. In its TCRdb copy, this immuneACCESS table keeps in-frame sequences only and misses some clones. Where compared with another copy, unresolved V genes explain less than half of these, and the others have no known cause. The sample data list 100,000 or so clones, and 75% to 80% of these were observed just once. 3.5% to 5.5% of the sample is in the top ten clones. The sequenced sample consisted of PBMCs. These receptors all stem from a middle-aged woman in good health and CMV-seropositive.

The genes are TRBV10-3 and TRBJ1-1, with a tentative D call TRBD1 (6 bases). Trimming pared 2 bases from V and 11 bases from J, leaving 18 bases between. Per the germline V gene, CDR1 is ENHRY and CDR2 is SYGVKD. CDR3 size: 14 residues. The CDR3 nucleotides read TGTGCCATCAGTGAGAGGGACCAGGGGCCGGGCGCTTTCTTT. This sequence encodes CAISERDQGPGAFF.

The chain recombines TRBV7-2 with TRBJ1-3, with 9 positions matching TRBD1. The junction had 12 bases not matched to a gene; V was cut back by 3 bases and J by 0 bases. In germline, CDR1 is SGHTA, CDR2 FQGNSA. The CDR3 loop spans 19 amino acids. The CDR3 here is CASSFSRPTGGSSGNTIYF. The CDR3 DNA is TGTGCCAGCAGCTTCTCACGGCCGACAGGGGGTTCCTCTGGAAACACCATATATTTT.

This chain links TRBV28 with TRBJ2-1; tentatively, D is TRBD2 (7 bases). The V end was cut by 8 bases, the J end by 6 bases, with 17 bases between. The germline V gene encodes CDR1 MDHEN and CDR2 SYDVKM. The CDR3 contains 14 residues. CDR3 residues: CASWAGALFNEQFF. In DNA form, the CDR3 reads TGTGCCAGCTGGGCGGGGGCACTCTTCAATGAGCAGTTCTTC.

The chain's CDR3 is CASSDVDRNSQPQHF. Written as DNA, the CDR3 is TGTGCCAGCAGTGATGTAGACAGGAATAGTCAGCCCCAGCATTTT. The V call is TRBV6-1, the J call TRBJ1-5, with D possibly being TRBD1 (6 bases). Germline V CDR1 and CDR2: MNHNS, SASEGT. The CDR3 totals 15 residues. The germline V and J ends were trimmed by 3 bases and 6 bases, with 15 bases remaining between them.

The chain is built from TRBV7-2 and TRBJ1-5; 9 positions match TRBD1. The CDR3 covers 16 residues. Germline V gene lookup returns CDR1 SGHTA and CDR2 FQGNSA. Trimming removed 0 bases from V and 1 base from J; junction bases left unmatched: 1. The DNA for the CDR3 is TGTGCCAGCAGCTTAGCGGGGACAGGGAGCAATCAGCCCCAGCATTTT. Protein sequence: CASSLAGTGSNQPQHF.

The genes are TRBV11-2 and TRBJ2-1, with TRBD2 matching over 10 bases. V gave up 1 base and J gave up 6 bases; unmatched junction bases: 3. Germline CDR1 and CDR2: SGHAT and FQNNGV. CDR3 size: 15 residues. The CDR3 DNA reads TGTGCCAGCAGCTTAGCTAGCGGGGGTTTCAATGAGCAGTTCTTC. Protein sequence: CASSLASGGFNEQFF.

This chain links TRBV7-3 with TRBJ2-1; D unresolved. V lost 2 bases and J 6 bases, leaving 8 bases between the germline ends. Germline-derived CDR1 and CDR2 are SGHTA and FQGTGA. The CDR3 has 13 amino acids. The CDR3 here is CASSLPQSNEQFF. CDR3 in DNA: TGTGCCAGCAGCTTACCCCAATCCAATGAGCAGTTCTTC.

This clone was observed a handful of times. This sequence joins TRBV19 and TRBJ1-1; D call uncertain. This CDR3 has 13 residues. The germline CDR1 and CDR2 sequences are LNHDA and SQIVND (reference sequence). V was pared by 10 bases and J by 5 bases, with 17 bases between. CDR3 coding DNA: TGTGCCACCATTTCTGGGGAGTGGACTGAAGCTTTCTTT. Protein: CATISGEWTEAFF.

The rearrangement uses TRBV7-5 and TRBJ1-3; the table's D call of TRBD1 was not tested on the DNA. TRBV7-5 is shown as a pseudogene. The CDR3 runs 21 residues. The CDR3 loop is CARSLSLVGRCLIRSGNTIYF. The CDR3 DNA reads TGTGCCAGAAGCTTATCTCTTGTGGGCCGTTGCTTAATACGATCTGGAAACACCATATATTTT.

This chain uses TRBV12-5 with TRBJ2-7; 12 bases align to TRBD1. Germline assignment: CDR1 LGHNT and CDR2 FRNRAP. The V gene end was trimmed by 1 base and the J gene end by 3 bases; junction bases not matched to a gene: 4. This CDR3 has 16 residues. The CDR3 here is CASGLAGTGGSYEQYF. The CDR3 nucleotides read TGTGCTAGTGGTTTGGCAGGGACAGGGGGCAGCTACGAGCAGTACTTC. Looking up the rest from reference TRBV12-5 and TRBJ2-7 gives the full variable domain: DARVTQTPRHKVTEMGQEVTMRCQPILGHNTVFWYRQTMMQGLELLAYFRNRAPLDDSGMPKDRFSAEMPDATLATLKIQPSEPRDSAVYFCASGLAGTGGSYEQYFGPGTRLTVT.

The chain recombines TRBV28 with TRBJ2-5; 9 bases agree with TRBD2. The J call may be mistaken, given a closer DNA end match to TRBJ2-7. CDR3 size: 15 residues. Germline CDR1 reads MDHEN; CDR2 reads SYDVKM. The CDR3 loop is CASSLSSGGSYEQYF. Here the CDR3 DNA reads TGTGCCAGCAGTTTATCCAGCGGGGGGTCCTACGAGCAGTACTTC.